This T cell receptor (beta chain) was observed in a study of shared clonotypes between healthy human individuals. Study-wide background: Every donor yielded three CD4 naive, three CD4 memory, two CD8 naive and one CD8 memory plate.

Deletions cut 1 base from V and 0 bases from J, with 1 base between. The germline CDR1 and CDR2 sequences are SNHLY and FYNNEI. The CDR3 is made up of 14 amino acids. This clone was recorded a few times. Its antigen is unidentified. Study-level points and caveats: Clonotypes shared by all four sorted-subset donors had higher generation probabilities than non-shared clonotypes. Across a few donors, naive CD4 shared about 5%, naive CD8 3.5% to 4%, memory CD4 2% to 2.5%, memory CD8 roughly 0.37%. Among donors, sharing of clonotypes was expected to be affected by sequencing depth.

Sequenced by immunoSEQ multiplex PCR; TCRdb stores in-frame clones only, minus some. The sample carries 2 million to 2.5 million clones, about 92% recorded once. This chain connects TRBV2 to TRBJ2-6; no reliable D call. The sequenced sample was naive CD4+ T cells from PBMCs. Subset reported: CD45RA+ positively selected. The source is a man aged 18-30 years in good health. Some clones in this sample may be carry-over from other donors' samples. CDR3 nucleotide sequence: TGTGCCAGCAGTGAAGACTCTGGGGCCAACGTCCTGACTTTC. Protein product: CASSEDSGANVLTF.